This TCR beta chain comes out of a study of blood T cell repertoires in COVID-19. Study summary: PBMCs, B-cell-depleted T cells, or T cells provided the cDNA or gDNA that made up the material.

In the original processing: Amplification from reference gene primers served as the basis for estimated nucleated cell counts. TCRdb keeps only in-frame clones here, not all; method: immunoSEQ multiplex PCR. V and J calls and clone size are as listed in that table; D and trimming were resolved from the DNA. Found here are about 6,800 clones, roughly nine tenths of them singletons; the top ten hold less than 20%. The CDR3 spans 15 residues. Germline CDR1 MRHNA, CDR2 SNTAGT. The V segment lost 5 bases and the J segment 3 bases; nucleotides outside the gene matches: 1. This clone was seen a single time. The rearrangement uses TRBV6-4 and TRBJ2-2; 12 bases match TRBD2. This TCR derives from a human donor in a cohort sampled during active COVID-19. Sequenced material: peripheral blood. The CDR3 bases are TGTGCCAGCAGTCCTAGCGGGGGGGACACCGGGGAGCTGTTTTTT. Amino acids: CASSPSGGDTGELFF.